The 2 T cell receptor beta chains presented below share a single source sample, sequenced in a study of blood T cell repertoires in COVID-19. Data came from immunoSEQ multiplex PCR; TCRdb stores just in-frame clones and leaves some out. The sample carries around 200,000 clones, 85% recorded once. Sequenced: PBMCs or T cells enriched from blood (not recorded which). Receptors were obtained from a man aged 40-55 years who had recovered from COVID-19.

V usage is TRBV7-8 and J usage is TRBJ2-1, with 7 bases identical to TRBD2. Germline V gene lookup returns CDR1 SGHVS and CDR2 FQNEAQ. V lost 1 base, J lost 10 bases, and 13 bases stayed unmatched. The CDR3 runs 16 residues. The CDR3 nucleotides are TGTGCCAGCAGCTTAGTAGGGAGGGTGGGGTTGGACGAGCAGTTCTTC. Amino acids: CASSLVGRVGLDEQFF.

This clone was recorded once. The chain links TRBV2 to TRBJ1-2; TRBD1 might be the D (5 bases). CDR3 length equals 13 residues. Trimming left V 11 bases short and J 1 base short, with 14 bases between. The germline V gene encodes CDR1 SNHLY and CDR2 FYNNEI. CDR3: CASAPGVNYGYTF. CDR3 nucleotide sequence: TGTGCCTCAGCCCCGGGGGTTAACTATGGCTACACCTTC.